The entry below gives a single T cell receptor beta chain sequence along with its context. Antigen unknown. Sorting based on CD45RO/CCR7/CD25/CD127/CD95/CD27 separated CD4+ naive, central memory, regulatory and stem cell-like memory cells. The CDR3 extends over 16 amino acids. V shed 3 bases, J shed 7 bases, and the junction held 11 bases outside the gene matches. Germline CDR1 and CDR2: MNHEY and SVGAGI. The data stem from a study of beta chain features in type 1 diabetes. Whole-study findings and limits: In all four CD4+ subsets, TCRB CDR3 length was significantly, moderately reduced in type 1 diabetes. For patients and controls alike, PCR might favor shorter templates to the same degree. Cells that show high TCR expression could be over-represented by cDNA sequencing.

Isolated RNA was reverse transcribed in full, so expressed TCRB transcripts were sequenced. Sequencing used immunoSEQ multiplex PCR; TCRdb keeps in-frame clones, though not all of them. The sample lists more than 100,000 clones; 15% to 20% were seen once. The V and J genes are TRBV6-5 and TRBJ2-1; 8 bases are a match to TRBD1. This clonotype originated in a man aged 30-40 years with type 1 diabetes. The sample was central memory CD4+ T cells from blood. CDR3 sequence: CASSYLSGGENNEQFF. The CDR3 region has the DNA TGTGCCAGCAGTTATCTGTCAGGGGGCGAGAATAATGAGCAGTTCTTC.